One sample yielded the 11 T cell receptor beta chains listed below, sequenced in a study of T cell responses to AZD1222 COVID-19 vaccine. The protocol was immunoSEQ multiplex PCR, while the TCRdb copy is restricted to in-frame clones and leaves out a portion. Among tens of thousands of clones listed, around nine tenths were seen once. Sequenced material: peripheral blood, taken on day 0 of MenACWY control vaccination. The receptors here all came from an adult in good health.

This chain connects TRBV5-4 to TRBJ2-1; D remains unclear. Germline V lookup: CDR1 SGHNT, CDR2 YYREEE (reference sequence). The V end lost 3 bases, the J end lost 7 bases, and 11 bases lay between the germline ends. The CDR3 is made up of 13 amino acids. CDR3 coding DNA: TGTGCCAGCAGCTCCGCTCCCCGAAATGAGCAGTTCTTC. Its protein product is CASSSAPRNEQFF. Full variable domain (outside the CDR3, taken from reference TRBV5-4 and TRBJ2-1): ETGVTQSPTHLIKTRGQQVTLRCSSQSGHNTVSWYQQALGQGPQFIFQYYREEENGRGNFPPRFSGLQFPNYSSELNVNALELDDSALYLCASSSAPRNEQFFGPGTRLTVL.

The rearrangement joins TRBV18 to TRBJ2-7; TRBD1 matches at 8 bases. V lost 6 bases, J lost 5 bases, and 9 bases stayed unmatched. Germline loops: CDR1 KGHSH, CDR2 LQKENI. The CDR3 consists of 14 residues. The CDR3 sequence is CASSPGQGWDEQYF. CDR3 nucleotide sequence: TGTGCCAGCTCCCCCGGACAGGGTTGGGACGAGCAGTACTTC.

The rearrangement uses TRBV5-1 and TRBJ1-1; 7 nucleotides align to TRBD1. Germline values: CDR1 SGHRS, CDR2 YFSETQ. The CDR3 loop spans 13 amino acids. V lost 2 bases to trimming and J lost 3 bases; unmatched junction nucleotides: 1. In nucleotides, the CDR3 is TGCGCCAGCAGCTTCACAGGGGACACTGAAGCTTTCTTT. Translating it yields CASSFTGDTEAFF.

The CDR3 here is CASSPRGGYYGYTF. The CDR3 nucleotides read TGTGCCAGCAGCCCCCGGGGGGGCTACTATGGCTACACCTTC. This chain connects TRBV7-9 to TRBJ1-2; tentative D call: TRBD1 (6 bases). The V end lost 5 bases, the J end lost 3 bases, and 13 bases lay between the germline ends. This CDR3 is 14 amino acids long. Germline CDR1 and CDR2: SEHNR and FQNEAQ (reference sequence). Looking up the rest from reference TRBV7-9 and TRBJ1-2 gives the full variable domain: DTGVSQNPRHKITKRGQNVTFRCDPISEHNRLYWYRQTLGQGPEFLTYFQNEAQLEKSRLLSDRFSAERPKGSFSTLEIQRTEQGDSAMYLCASSPRGGYYGYTFGSGTRLTVV.

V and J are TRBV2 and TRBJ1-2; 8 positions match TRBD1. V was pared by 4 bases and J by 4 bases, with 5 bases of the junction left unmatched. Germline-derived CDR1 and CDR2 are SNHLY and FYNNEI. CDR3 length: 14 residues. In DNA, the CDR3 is TGTGCCAGCAGTGTTCAGGGGGCCCGCTATGGCTACACCTTC. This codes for CASSVQGARYGYTF.

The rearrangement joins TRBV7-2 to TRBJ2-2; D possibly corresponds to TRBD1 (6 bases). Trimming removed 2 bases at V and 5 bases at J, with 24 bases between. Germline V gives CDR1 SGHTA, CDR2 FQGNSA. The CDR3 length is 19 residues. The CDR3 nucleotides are TGTGCCAGCAGCTTAACCCCTCGTGGGGGCCCCCTTGGTACCGGGGAGCTGTTTTTT. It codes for CASSLTPRGGPLGTGELFF.

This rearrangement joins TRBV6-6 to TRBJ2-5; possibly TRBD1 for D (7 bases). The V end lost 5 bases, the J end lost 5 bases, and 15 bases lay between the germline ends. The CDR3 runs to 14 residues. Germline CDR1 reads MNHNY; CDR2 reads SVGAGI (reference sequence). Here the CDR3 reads CASSTGDSRETQYF. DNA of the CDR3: TGTGCCAGCAGTACAGGGGACTCAAGGGAGACCCAGTACTTC.

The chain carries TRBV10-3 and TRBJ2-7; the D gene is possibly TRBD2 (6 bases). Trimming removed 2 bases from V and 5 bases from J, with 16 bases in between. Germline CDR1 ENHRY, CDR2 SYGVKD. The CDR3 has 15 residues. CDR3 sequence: CAISEGDWVLHEQYF. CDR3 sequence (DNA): TGTGCCATCAGTGAGGGGGACTGGGTCTTACACGAGCAGTACTTC.

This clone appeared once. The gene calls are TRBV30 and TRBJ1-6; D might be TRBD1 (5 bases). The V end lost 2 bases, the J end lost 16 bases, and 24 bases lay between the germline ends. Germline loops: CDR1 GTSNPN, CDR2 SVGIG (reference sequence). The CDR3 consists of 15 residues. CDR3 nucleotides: TGTGCCTGGAGTTCGCAGTTATCCCTACTGGGACCACTCCACTTT. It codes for CAWSSQLSLLGPLHF.

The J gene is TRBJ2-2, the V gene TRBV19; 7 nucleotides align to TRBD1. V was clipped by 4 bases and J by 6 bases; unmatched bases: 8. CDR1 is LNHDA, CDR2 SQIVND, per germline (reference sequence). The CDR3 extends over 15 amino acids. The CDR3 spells CASSTRQGSSGELFF. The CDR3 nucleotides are TGTGCCAGTAGTACTCGACAGGGATCTTCCGGGGAGCTGTTTTTT. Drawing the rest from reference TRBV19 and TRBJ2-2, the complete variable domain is DGGITQSPKYLFRKEGQNVTLSCEQNLNHDAMYWYRQDPGQGLRLIYYSQIVNDFQKGDIAEGYSVSREKKESFPLTVTSAQKNPTAFYLCASSTRQGSSGELFFGEGSRLTVL.

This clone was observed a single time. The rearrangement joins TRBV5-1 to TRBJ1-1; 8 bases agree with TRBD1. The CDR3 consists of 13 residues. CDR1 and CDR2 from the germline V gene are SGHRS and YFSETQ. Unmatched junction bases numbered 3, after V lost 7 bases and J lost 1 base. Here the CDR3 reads CASRGQENTEAFF. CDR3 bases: TGCGCCAGCCGGGGACAGGAGAACACTGAAGCTTTCTTT.